This record looks at one T cell receptor (beta chain) sequence and its context. During active infection, Seattle patients enrolled and were then monitored through disease. In the original analysis: Counts of nucleated cells, estimated from reference gene primer amplification, were obtained. The method was immunoSEQ multiplex PCR; TCRdb's version includes in-frame clones alone and lacks a portion of them. V and J calls and clone size follow that table, whereas D and trimming were derived from the DNA. This table holds hundreds of thousands of clones, over 70% found once. The entry originates in a study of blood T cell repertoires in COVID-19. For the study at large: Donors in the United States, Italy and Spain gave samples during acute or convalescent COVID-19.

V was pared by 4 bases and J by 6 bases, with 12 bases of the junction left unmatched. Germline CDR1 and CDR2: MNHNS and SASEGT. The CDR3 covers 16 residues. Material: peripheral blood. This sequence joins TRBV6-1 and TRBJ2-3, with 8 nucleotides matching TRBD2. The source is a woman between 45 and 65 years old with COVID-19, enrolled during active disease. CDR3 sequence: CASSGGVAGSLDTQYF. The CDR3, as DNA: TGTGCCAGCAGTGGGGGGGTAGCGGGGTCACTGGATACGCAGTATTTT.